This T cell receptor (beta chain) stems from a study of cytomegalovirus exposure and HLA in healthy donors. As for the study in general: Later analysis reported that the approximately 120 validation repertoires shared the platform of the 600 to 750 first-cohort repertoires.

Generated by immunoSEQ multiplex PCR, the TCRdb table keeps only in-frame clones and is missing some. Here the sample spans 95,000 to 150,000 clones, over 75% being singletons. Study findings and constraints: Three chains tied to CMV proved CMV antigen-specific in vitro.

Details on this clone: Its specificity is not known.

The source of this sequence is a woman in her 30s in good health and CMV-seronegative. Source material: PBMCs.

CDR3 in amino acids: CASGGGPYGYTF. CDR3 DNA: TGTGCCAGCGGGGGAGGGCCTTATGGCTACACCTTC. The rearrangement uses TRBV9 and TRBJ1-2; tentative D call: TRBD1 (5 bases). Germline lookup yields CDR1 SGDLS and CDR2 YYNGEE. V was shortened by 7 bases and J by 5 bases, with 12 bases between the two germline ends. This CDR3 comprises 12 residues.